This T cell receptor beta chain derives from a study of T cells after yellow fever vaccination (dated 2019 in TCRdb). Describing the broader study: Libraries from fractions with low cell numbers were prepared with the SMART-Seq v4 Ultra Low Input RNA kit. Two healthy male donors made up the cohort, one aged 18 to 30 years and the other aged 30 to 40 years. Blood samples were taken at several timepoints before and after primary and secondary immunization, and bulk PBMC replicates and cell subsets were isolated. To track T-cell clones before and after primary and booster YFV17D yellow fever vaccination, bulk TCR alpha and beta repertoires were sequenced longitudinally.

V ends up 4 bases short and J 5 bases short, with an unmatched junction base count of 11. The CDR3 measures 16 amino acids from cysteine to phenylalanine. Kept here is only the CDR3 DNA, which spans 48 bases and is read in frame from base 1. Per the germline V gene, SGHRS is the CDR1 and YFSETQ is the CDR2. What the research found in general, with its limitations: Only a couple of donors were included in the study, so the extent to which the findings can be generalized is limited. Most clones expanded after primary vaccination (96% of CD4 and 88% of CD8) were re-detected after the booster, suggesting that broad memory maintenance occurred. Compared with the primary T-cell response, the secondary T-cell response was faster but weaker, reaching its peak on day 5 rather than on day 15. A small fraction of clonotypes appeared in both the CD4 and CD8 compartments, likely as a result of convergent recombination. FACS-sorted repertoires could contain abundant contaminating clonotypes from the bulk population, so computational filtering was required.

TCR cDNA was made using 5'RACE template switching, a step that added a universal primer site and unique molecular identifiers. cDNA synthesis was primed from both the TCR alpha and TCR beta constant segments. Library amplification involved two PCR steps, and the second step added sample barcodes and sequencing adapters. Sequencing of libraries was done on Illumina HiSeq 2500 (2x100 bp) or NovaSeq (2x150 bp). As for the original processing: MIGEC handled demultiplexing of reads and collapsing into UMI consensus sequences, while MiXCR performed V(D)J alignment. Vaccine-responding clonotypes were identified with edgeR using replicate PBMC samples, with FDR below 0.01 and a log2 fold change above 5 up to day 15 being required. Each bulk clonotype received a CD4 or CD8 identity based on whether the sequenced CD4 or CD8 repertoire contained that clonotype at higher abundance. TCRdb ran its own pipeline on the public reads, namely fastp trimming at Q25 and MiXCR clone calling, and kept in-frame beta chains. Rows merge per CDR3 protein into single entries with the most common DNA and genes. For this entry, the V and J calls and clone size follow TCRdb and not the study's own pipeline. Here the sample has approximately 110,000 distinct CDR3 sequences; about 7.4% occur a single time. Clones ranked in the top ten supply just under 2.5% of the sample.

This clonotype was seen a few times. Its recognized antigen is unknown. No base qualities exist here, and no much larger clone lies one base off it. The treatment or condition tag for this specimen amounts to: live attenuated yellow fever vaccine strain. PBMCs were isolated from peripheral blood using a standard Ficoll-Paque protocol. Dynabeads CD4 and CD8 positive selection kits were used to isolate the CD4 and CD8 T-cell fractions. TriZol was used to extract RNA from bulk PBMCs, from CD4 and CD8 fractions, and from dextramer-positive and dextramer-negative fractions. This clonotype originated in a young man who received the YFV17D yellow fever vaccine. Sequenced here: CD4+ T cells sorted from PBMCs, sampled roughly 10 days after the first yellow fever vaccination. Rearrangement joined TRBV5-1 to TRBJ2-5, and TRBD2 aligns with 10 junction nucleotides. The CDR3 region: CASSLGRTSGRETQYF. The bases are TGCGCCAGCAGCCTCGGGCGGACTAGCGGTCGGGAGACCCAGTACTTC.